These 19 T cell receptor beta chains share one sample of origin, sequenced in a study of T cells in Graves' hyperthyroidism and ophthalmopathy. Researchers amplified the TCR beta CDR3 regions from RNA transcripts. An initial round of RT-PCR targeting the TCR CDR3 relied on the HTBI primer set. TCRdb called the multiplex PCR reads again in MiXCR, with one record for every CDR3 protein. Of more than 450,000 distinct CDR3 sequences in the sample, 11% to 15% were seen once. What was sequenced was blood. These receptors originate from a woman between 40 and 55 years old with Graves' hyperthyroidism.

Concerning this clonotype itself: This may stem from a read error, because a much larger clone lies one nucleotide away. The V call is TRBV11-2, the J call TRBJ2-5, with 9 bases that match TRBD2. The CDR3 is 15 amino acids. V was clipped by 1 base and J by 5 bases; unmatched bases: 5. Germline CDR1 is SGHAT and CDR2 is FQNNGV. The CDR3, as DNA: TGTGCCAGCAGCTTAGGGCGGGAGGGCCCGGAGACCCAGTACTTC. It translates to CASSLGREGPETQYF.

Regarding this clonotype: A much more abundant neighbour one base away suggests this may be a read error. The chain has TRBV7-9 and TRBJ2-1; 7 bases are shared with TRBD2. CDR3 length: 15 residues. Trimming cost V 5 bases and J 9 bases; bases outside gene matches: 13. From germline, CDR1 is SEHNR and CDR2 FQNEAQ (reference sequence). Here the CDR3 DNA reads TGTGCCAGCAGCCCCCGAGCGGCGGGAGTAAGTGAGCAGTTCTTC. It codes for CASSPRAAGVSEQFF.

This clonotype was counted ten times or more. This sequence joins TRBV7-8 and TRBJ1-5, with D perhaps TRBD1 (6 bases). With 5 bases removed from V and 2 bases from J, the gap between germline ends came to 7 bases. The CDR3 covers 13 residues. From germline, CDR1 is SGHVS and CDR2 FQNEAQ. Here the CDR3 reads CASSPGGNQPQHF. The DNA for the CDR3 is TGTGCCAGCAGCCCAGGGGGCAATCAGCCCCAGCATTTT.

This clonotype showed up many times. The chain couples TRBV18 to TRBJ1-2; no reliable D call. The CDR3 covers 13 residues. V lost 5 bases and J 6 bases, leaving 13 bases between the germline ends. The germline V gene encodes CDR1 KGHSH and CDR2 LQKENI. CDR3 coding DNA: TGTGCCAGCTCAGCCGACACCCGGCATGGCTACACCTTC. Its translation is CASSADTRHGYTF.

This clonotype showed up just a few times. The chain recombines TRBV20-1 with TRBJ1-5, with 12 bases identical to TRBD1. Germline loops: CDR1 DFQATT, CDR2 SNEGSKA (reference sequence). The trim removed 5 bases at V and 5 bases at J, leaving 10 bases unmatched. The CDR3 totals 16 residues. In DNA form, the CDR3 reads TGCAGTGCTCTACCGGGACAGGGGGCCCCTTATCAGCCCCAGCATTTT. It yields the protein CSALPGQGAPYQPQHF.

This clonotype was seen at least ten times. The CDR3 is CASSRVMPGVDSNQPQHF. The DNA of the CDR3 is TGTGCCAGTAGCCGTGTGATGCCGGGCGTTGATAGCAATCAGCCCCAGCATTTT. This rearrangement joins TRBV19 to TRBJ1-5; the D is unclear. Germline V gene data show CDR1 as LNHDA and CDR2 as SQIVND (reference sequence). CDR3 length equals 18 residues. The V end was cut by 6 bases, the J end by 0 bases, with 21 bases between.

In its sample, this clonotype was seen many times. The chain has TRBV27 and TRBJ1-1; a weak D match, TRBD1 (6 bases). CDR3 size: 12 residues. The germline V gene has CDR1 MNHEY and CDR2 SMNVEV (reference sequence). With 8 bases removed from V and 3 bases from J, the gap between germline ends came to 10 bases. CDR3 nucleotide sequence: TGTGCCAGCGTAGGGACATACACTGAAGCTTTCTTT. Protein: CASVGTYTEAFF.

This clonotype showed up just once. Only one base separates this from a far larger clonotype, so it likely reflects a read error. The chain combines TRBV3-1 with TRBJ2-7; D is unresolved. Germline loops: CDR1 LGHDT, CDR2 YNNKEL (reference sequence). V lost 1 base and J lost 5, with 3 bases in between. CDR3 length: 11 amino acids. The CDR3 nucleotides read TGTGCCAGCAGCCAAGGGCACGAGCAGTACTTC. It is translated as CASSQGHEQYF.

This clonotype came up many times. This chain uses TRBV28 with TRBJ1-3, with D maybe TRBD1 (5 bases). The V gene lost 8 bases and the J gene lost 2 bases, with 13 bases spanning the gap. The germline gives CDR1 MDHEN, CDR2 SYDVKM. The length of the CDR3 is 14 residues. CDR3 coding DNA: TGTGCCAGCCTCGAGGGAGGGGCTGGAAACACCATATATTTT. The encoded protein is CASLEGGAGNTIYF. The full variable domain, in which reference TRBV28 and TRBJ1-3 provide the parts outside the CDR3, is DVKVTQSSRYLVKRTGEKVFLECVQDMDHENMFWYRQDPGLGLRLIYFSYDVKMKEKGDIPEGYSVSREKKERFSLILESASTNQTSMYLCASLEGGAGNTIYFGEGSWLTVV.

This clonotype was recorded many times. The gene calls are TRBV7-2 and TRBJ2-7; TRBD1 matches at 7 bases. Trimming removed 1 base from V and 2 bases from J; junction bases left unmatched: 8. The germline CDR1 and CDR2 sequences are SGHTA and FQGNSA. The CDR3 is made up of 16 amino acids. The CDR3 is CASSLEGVGGAYEQYF. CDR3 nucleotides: TGTGCCAGCAGCTTAGAAGGCGTAGGGGGCGCCTACGAGCAGTACTTC.

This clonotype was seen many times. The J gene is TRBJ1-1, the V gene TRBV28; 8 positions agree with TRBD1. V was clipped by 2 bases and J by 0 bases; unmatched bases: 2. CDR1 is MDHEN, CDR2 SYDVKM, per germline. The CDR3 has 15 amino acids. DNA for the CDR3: TGTGCCAGCAGTTTAAGGACAGGGATGAACACTGAAGCTTTCTTT. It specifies CASSLRTGMNTEAFF.

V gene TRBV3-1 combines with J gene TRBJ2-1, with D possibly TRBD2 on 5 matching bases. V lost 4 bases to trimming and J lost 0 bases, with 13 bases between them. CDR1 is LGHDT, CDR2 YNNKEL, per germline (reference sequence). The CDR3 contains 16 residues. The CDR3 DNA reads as TGTGCCAGCAGCCCCCGTTCCAGCGGCTCCTACAATGAGCAGTTCTTC. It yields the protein CASSPRSSGSYNEQFF.

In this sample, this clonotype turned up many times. CDR3 region: CASSFLPRESYEQYF. The CDR3 DNA sequence: TGTGCCAGCAGTTTCCTCCCGCGGGAGTCGTACGAGCAGTACTTC. The rearrangement links TRBV27 to TRBJ2-7, with 7 nucleotides matching TRBD2. This CDR3 comprises 15 residues. The germline V gene encodes CDR1 MNHEY and CDR2 SMNVEV (reference sequence). J lost 4 bases, V lost 3 bases, and 9 bases had no gene match.

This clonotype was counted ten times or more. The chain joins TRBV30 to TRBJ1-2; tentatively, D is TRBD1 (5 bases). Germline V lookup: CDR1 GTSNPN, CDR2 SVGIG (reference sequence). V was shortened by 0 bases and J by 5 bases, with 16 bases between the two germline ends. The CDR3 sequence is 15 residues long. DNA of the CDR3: TGTGCCTGGAGTGTAAGACGGGGCGCTCCTTATGGCTACACCTTC. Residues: CAWSVRRGAPYGYTF.

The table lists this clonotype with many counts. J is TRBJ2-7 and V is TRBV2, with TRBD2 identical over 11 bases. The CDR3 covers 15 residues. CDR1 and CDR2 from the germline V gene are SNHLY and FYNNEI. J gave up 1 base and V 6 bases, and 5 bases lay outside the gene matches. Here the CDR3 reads CASRGGLAASYEQYF. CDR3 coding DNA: TGTGCCAGCAGAGGGGGACTAGCGGCGTCCTACGAGCAGTACTTC.

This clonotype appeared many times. CDR3 region: CASGGASTDTQYF. The DNA of the CDR3 is TGTGCCAGCGGGGGAGCGAGCACAGATACGCAGTATTTT. The V call is TRBV2, the J call TRBJ2-3; D tentatively fits TRBD1 or TRBD2 (5 bases each). Germline CDR1 is SNHLY and CDR2 is FYNNEI. V dropped 8 bases and J dropped 0 bases, with 9 bases sitting between them. The CDR3 spans 13 residues.

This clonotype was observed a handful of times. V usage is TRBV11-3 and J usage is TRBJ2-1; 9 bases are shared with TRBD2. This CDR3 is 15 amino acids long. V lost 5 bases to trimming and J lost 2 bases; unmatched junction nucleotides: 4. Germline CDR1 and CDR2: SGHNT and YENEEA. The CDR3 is CASSIVAGAYNEQFF. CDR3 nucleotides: TGTGCCAGCAGCATAGTAGCGGGAGCCTACAATGAGCAGTTCTTC.

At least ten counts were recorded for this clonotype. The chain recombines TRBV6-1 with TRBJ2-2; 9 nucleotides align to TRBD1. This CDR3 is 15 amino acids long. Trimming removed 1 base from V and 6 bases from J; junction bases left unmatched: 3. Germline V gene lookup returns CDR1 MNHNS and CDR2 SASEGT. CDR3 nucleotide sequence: TGTGCCAGCAGTGAAGGGGACAGGGAGCCCGGGGAGCTGTTTTTT. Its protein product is CASSEGDREPGELFF.

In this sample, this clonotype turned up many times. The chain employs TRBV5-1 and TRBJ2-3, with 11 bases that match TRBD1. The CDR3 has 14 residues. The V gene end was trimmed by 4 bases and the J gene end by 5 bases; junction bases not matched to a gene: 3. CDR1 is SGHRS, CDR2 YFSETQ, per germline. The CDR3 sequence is CASSPGQGGDTQYF. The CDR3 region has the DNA TGCGCCAGCAGCCCGGGACAGGGGGGAGATACGCAGTATTTT.